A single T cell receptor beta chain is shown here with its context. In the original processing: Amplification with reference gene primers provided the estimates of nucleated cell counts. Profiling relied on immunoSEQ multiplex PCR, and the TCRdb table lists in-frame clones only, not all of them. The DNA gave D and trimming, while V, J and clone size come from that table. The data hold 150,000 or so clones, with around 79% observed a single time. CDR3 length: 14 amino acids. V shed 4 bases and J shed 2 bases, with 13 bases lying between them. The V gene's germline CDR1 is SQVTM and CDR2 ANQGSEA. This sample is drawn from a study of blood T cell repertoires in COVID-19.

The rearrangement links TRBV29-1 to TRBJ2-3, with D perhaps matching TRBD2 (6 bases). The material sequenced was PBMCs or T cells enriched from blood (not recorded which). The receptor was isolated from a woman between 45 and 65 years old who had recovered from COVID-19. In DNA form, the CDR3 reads TGCAGCGTTGTGGGAGGAAGATTCACAGATACGCAGTATTTT. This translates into CSVVGGRFTDTQYF.